This T cell receptor beta chain was found in a study of shared clonotypes between healthy human individuals. About the study: Three CD4 naive, three CD4 memory, two CD8 naive and one CD8 memory plate were used per donor. Study observations and caveats: What rarefaction showed was incomplete sorted-subset sequencing despite large depth.

Deep-level assay runs were performed. Per sorted-subset replicate PCR, input was roughly 220 ng DNA, representing tens of thousands of T cell genomes. Here immunoSEQ multiplex PCR was the method, and the copy in TCRdb shows in-frame clones only, minus some. The top ten clones hold about 24% of a sample with about 820,000 clones, roughly 92% of them seen once. Comments on this clone: No antigen is known for it.

The CDR3 spans 15 residues. The ends were cut back, 5 bases at V and 2 bases at J, with 13 bases in the middle. CDR1 is SEHNR, CDR2 FQNEAQ, per germline (reference sequence). Naive CD8 isolation took CD45RO-negative cells positively selected for CCR7 and excluded terminally differentiated effector memory CD45RA+ cells. The TCR comes from a man under 40 in good health. The chain carries TRBV7-9 and TRBJ2-1; TRBD2 might be the D (6 bases). The material sequenced was naive CD8+ T cells sorted from blood. The CDR3 sequence: CASSRAGPTYNEQFF. The CDR3 bases are TGTGCCAGCAGCCGAGCGGGCCCTACCTACAATGAGCAGTTCTTC.